These 19 T cell receptor beta chains were all obtained from the same sample, sequenced in a study of blood T cell repertoires in COVID-19. Some clones are missing from TCRdb's copy, which holds only in-frame ones; the method was immunoSEQ multiplex PCR. The table includes 90,000 or so clones, 90% detected once. The specimen was peripheral blood. All receptors derive from a man younger than 35 with COVID-19, enrolled during active disease.

The rearrangement uses TRBV9 and TRBJ1-6; 9 bases fit TRBD1. CDR3 length equals 15 residues. Per germline, CDR1 SGDLS and CDR2 YYNGEE. Trimming removed 4 bases from V and 10 bases from J; junction bases left unmatched: 9. The chain's CDR3 is CASSPGGTGSSPLHF. The CDR3 DNA follows: TGTGCCAGCAGCCCCGGAGGGACAGGGTCCTCACCCCTCCACTTT.

The genes are TRBV7-2 and TRBJ2-5, with D possibly matching TRBD1 (5 bases). This CDR3 region has 13 residues. Trimming took 3 bases from V and 5 from J, leaving 10 bases between them. The germline gives CDR1 SGHTA, CDR2 FQGNSA. The CDR3 DNA sequence: TGTGCCAGCAGCTTCCAGGGATTGGAGACCCAGTACTTC. Translated: CASSFQGLETQYF.

The rearrangement joins TRBV6-5 to TRBJ2-6, with a possible D match to TRBD1 (5 bases). CDR1 and CDR2 (germline): MNHEY, SVGAGI. The length of the CDR3 is 15 residues. Trimming shortened V by 5 bases and J by 0 bases, and 8 bases separated the two germline ends. The CDR3 region is CASSPGHSGANVLTF. CDR3 nucleotides: TGTGCCAGCAGTCCTGGACACTCTGGGGCCAACGTCCTGACTTTC.

This clone has just one count. The rearrangement uses TRBV25-1 and TRBJ2-4, with D perhaps TRBD2 (7 bases). Germline values: CDR1 MGHDK, CDR2 SYGVNS. Trimming removed 3 bases at V and 8 bases at J, with 23 bases between. The CDR3 is 17 amino acids. CDR3 sequence (DNA): TGTGCCAGCAGTGATATACAGGGTCAAGCGGGGCTTGACATTCAGTACTTC. Translating gives CASSDIQGQAGLDIQYF.

The chain has TRBV6-6 and TRBJ2-1; 8 bases map to TRBD1. Germline CDR1 MNHNY, CDR2 SVGAGI (reference sequence). Germline trimming cut 0 bases from V and 4 bases from J; bases unmatched to any gene: 2. This CDR3 comprises 15 residues. In nucleotides, the CDR3 is TGTGCCAGCAGTTACTCCTGGGACAGGTACAATGAGCAGTTCTTC. Amino acids: CASSYSWDRYNEQFF.

This clone has only a few counts. V gene TRBV10-1 combines with J gene TRBJ2-1; TRBD2 aligns across 7 bases. CDR1 WNHNN and CDR2 SYGVQD come from the germline V gene (reference sequence). The CDR3 is made up of 15 amino acids. J was trimmed by 11 bases and V by 2 bases; bases with no gene match: 12. The CDR3 loop is CASSEIIAGQLQQFF. Written as DNA, the CDR3 is TGCGCCAGCAGTGAGATTATAGCGGGCCAGCTCCAGCAGTTCTTC.

This chain connects TRBV4-3 to TRBJ2-2; 7 bases agree with TRBD2. Trimming removed 0 bases from V and 7 bases from J; junction bases left unmatched: 8. Germline V lookup: CDR1 LGHNA, CDR2 YSLEER. CDR3 size: 16 residues. CDR3 coding DNA: TGCGCCAGCAGCCAAGATTTGGGACTAAAACTCGGGGAGCTGTTTTTT. Translating it yields CASSQDLGLKLGELFF.

CDR3 nucleotides: TGTGCCAGCTCACGGGAGGCGTTTCGGGAGACCCAGTACTTC. This gives the protein CASSREAFRETQYF. The chain joins TRBV18 to TRBJ2-5; D is perhaps TRBD2 (6 bases). The CDR3 is made up of 14 amino acids. V lost 4 bases and J lost 5, with 14 bases in between. CDR1 and CDR2 (germline): KGHSH, LQKENI.

The rearrangement links TRBV7-8 to TRBJ2-1; D is undetermined. The CDR3 runs 12 residues. Germline CDR1 SGHVS, CDR2 FQNEAQ. V was cut by 0 bases and J by 9 bases, with 6 bases left in between. The chain's CDR3 is CASSLAAIEQFF. As DNA, the CDR3 is TGTGCCAGCAGCTTAGCGGCAATTGAGCAGTTCTTC.

This clone was seen just once. The V gene is TRBV7-7, the J gene TRBJ2-7; D call uncertain. Germline V lookup: CDR1 SSHAT, CDR2 FNYEAQ (reference sequence). The V and J ends lost 1 base and 2 bases respectively, with 12 bases between them. The length of the CDR3 is 15 residues. CDR3 amino acids: CASSLGPGEAYEQYF. The CDR3 DNA sequence: TGTGCCAGCAGCTTAGGACCCGGAGAGGCCTACGAGCAGTACTTC. The entire variable domain, with the rest obtained from reference TRBV7-7 and TRBJ2-7, is as follows: GAGVSQSPRYKVTKRGQDVTLRCDPISSHATLYWYQQALGQGPEFLTYFNYEAQPDKSGLPSDRFSAERPEGSISTLTIQRTEQRDSAMYRCASSLGPGEAYEQYFGPGTRLTVT.

This clone was found once. V gene TRBV6-5 combines with J gene TRBJ2-5; the D gene is possibly TRBD1 (6 bases). The germline CDR1 and CDR2 sequences are MNHEY and SVGAGI. Trimming pared 6 bases from V and 1 base from J, leaving 9 bases between. The CDR3 loop spans 13 amino acids. CDR3 sequence: CASRGHRQETQYF. As DNA, the CDR3 is TGTGCCAGCAGGGGACACCGCCAAGAGACCCAGTACTTC.

In its sample, this clone was seen once. This chain links TRBV25-1 with TRBJ2-5; TRBD1 is a possible D gene (7 bases). Trimming removed 3 bases from V and 4 bases from J, with 15 bases in between. The CDR3 runs to 15 residues. Germline values: CDR1 MGHDK, CDR2 SYGVNS. CDR3 bases: TGTGCCAGCAGTGACCAGGGGGAGGTGGGAGAGACCCAGTACTTC. The encoded protein is CASSDQGEVGETQYF. The whole variable domain, remainder taken from reference TRBV25-1 and TRBJ2-5, is EADIYQTPRYLVIGTGKKITLECSQTMGHDKMYWYQQDPGMELHLIHYSYGVNSTEKGDLSSESTVSRIRTEHFPLTLESARPSHTSQYLCASSDQGEVGETQYFGPGTRLLVL.

V usage is TRBV28 and J usage is TRBJ2-3; perhaps TRBD2 as D (6 bases). Germline V gene data show CDR1 as MDHEN and CDR2 as SYDVKM. The CDR3 covers 15 residues. Between the trimmed V and J ends, which lost 6 bases and 2 bases, there was a span of 15 bases. The CDR3 spells CASSSGSGLTDTQYF. Written as DNA, the CDR3 is TGTGCCAGCAGCTCCGGTAGCGGACTCACAGATACGCAGTATTTT.

The chain joins TRBV27 to TRBJ1-5; 7 nucleotides match TRBD1. CDR1 and CDR2 from the germline V gene are MNHEY and SMNVEV (reference sequence). V was pared by 2 bases and J by 6 bases, with 10 bases of the junction left unmatched. This CDR3 contains 16 residues. For the CDR3, the DNA is TGTGCCAGCAGTTTAACTATGACAGGGACGGGTCAGCCCCAGCATTTT. Amino acid sequence: CASSLTMTGTGQPQHF.

This chain connects TRBV30 to TRBJ1-5, with 10 bases fitting TRBD1. This CDR3 is 14 amino acids long. After removal of 5 bases from V and 5 bases from J, the junction contained 6 bases not matched to a gene. The germline CDR1 and CDR2 sequences are GTSNPN and SVGIG (reference sequence). The CDR3 region is CAWGRQGAHQPQHF. CDR3 sequence (DNA): TGTGCCTGGGGGAGACAGGGGGCGCATCAGCCCCAGCATTTT.

With regard to this clone: One end of the junction fails to match germline, which may point to a read error. The V gene is TRBV6-5, the J gene TRBJ1-4; TRBD1 matches at 7 bases. This CDR3 region has 15 residues. Germline CDR1 MNHEY, CDR2 SVGAGI. DNA for the CDR3: TGTGCCAGCAGTTATTCCCGGCGGACAGGAGAAAAACTGCTTTTT. It is translated as CASSYSRRTGEKLLF.

The chain combines TRBV28 with TRBJ1-2, with 7 bases matching TRBD1. This CDR3 is 14 amino acids long. Germline lookup yields CDR1 MDHEN and CDR2 SYDVKM. V shed 3 bases, J shed 3 bases, and the junction held 4 bases outside the gene matches. This CDR3 is CASSLAGGYYGYTF. In DNA, the CDR3 is TGTGCCAGCAGTTTGGCAGGGGGATACTATGGCTACACCTTC.

The CDR3 DNA is TGTGCCAGCCAGTACCAAGAGACCCAGTACTTC. As protein: CASQYQETQYF. The chain employs TRBV5-5 and TRBJ2-5; the D is unclear. This CDR3 spans 11 amino acids. Germline V gives CDR1 SGHKS, CDR2 YYEKEE (reference sequence). V lost 7 bases and J lost 0, with 4 bases in between.

The V gene is TRBV11-2, the J gene TRBJ2-7; 7 bases map to TRBD1. Germline CDR1 reads SGHAT; CDR2 reads FQNNGV. This CDR3 contains 18 residues. Losses at the gene ends were 1 base for V and 5 bases for J; bases not matched to a gene: 17. Here the CDR3 DNA reads TGTGCCAGCAGCTTAGGTCAACTTTTTACTTACAGGGGTGACGAGCAGTACTTC. Encoded protein: CASSLGQLFTYRGDEQYF.